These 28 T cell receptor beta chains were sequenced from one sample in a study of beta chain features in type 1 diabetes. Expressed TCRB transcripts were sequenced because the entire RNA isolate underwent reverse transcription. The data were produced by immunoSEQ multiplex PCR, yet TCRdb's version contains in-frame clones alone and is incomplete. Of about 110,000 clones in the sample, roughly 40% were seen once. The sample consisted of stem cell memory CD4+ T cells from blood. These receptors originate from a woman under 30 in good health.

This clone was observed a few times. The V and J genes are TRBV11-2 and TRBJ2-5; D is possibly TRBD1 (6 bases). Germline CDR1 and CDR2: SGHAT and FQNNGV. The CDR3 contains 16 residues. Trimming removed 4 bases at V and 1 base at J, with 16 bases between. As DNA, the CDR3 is TGTGCCAGCAGCTCGAGATCCGACAGGCTCCAAGAGACCCAGTACTTC. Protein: CASSSRSDRLQETQYF. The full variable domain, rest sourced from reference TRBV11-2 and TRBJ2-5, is EAGVAQSPRYKIIEKRQSVAFWCNPISGHATLYWYQQILGQGPKLLIQFQNNGVVDDSQLPKDRFSAERLKGVDSTLKIQPAKLEDSAVYLCASSSRSDRLQETQYFGPGTRLLVL.

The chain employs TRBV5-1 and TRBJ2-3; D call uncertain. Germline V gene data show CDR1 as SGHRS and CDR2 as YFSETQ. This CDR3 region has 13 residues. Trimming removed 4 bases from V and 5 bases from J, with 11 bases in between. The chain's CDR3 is CASSPRVVDTQYF. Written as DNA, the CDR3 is TGCGCCAGCAGCCCCCGGGTGGTAGATACGCAGTATTTT. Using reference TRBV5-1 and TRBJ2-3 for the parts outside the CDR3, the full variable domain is KAGVTQTPRYLIKTRGQQVTLSCSPISGHRSVSWYQQTPGQGLQFLFEYFSETQRNKGNFPGRFSGRQFSNSRSEMNVSTLELGDSALYLCASSPRVVDTQYFGPGTRLTVL.

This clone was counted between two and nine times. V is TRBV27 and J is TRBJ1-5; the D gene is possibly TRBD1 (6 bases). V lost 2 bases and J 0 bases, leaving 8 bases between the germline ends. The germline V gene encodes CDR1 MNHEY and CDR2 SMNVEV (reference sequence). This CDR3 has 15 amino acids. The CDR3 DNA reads TGTGCCAGCAGTTTACAGGGGTTTAGCAATCAGCCCCAGCATTTT. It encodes CASSLQGFSNQPQHF.

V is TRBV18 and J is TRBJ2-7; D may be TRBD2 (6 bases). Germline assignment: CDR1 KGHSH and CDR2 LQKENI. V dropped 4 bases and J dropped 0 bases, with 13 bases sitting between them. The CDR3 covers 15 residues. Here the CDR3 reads CASSLRSGISYEQYF. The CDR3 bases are TGTGCCAGCTCACTACGTAGCGGAATCTCCTACGAGCAGTACTTC.

CDR3 sequence reads: CASSELGGQRGAEAFF. The CDR3 DNA follows: TGTGCCAGCAGTGAATTAGGGGGTCAGAGAGGGGCTGAAGCTTTCTTT. The V gene is TRBV2, the J gene TRBJ1-1; perhaps TRBD1 as D (6 bases). Germline V gene lookup returns CDR1 SNHLY and CDR2 FYNNEI. V was shortened by 2 bases and J by 6 bases, with 19 bases between the two germline ends. The CDR3 extends over 16 amino acids. The variable domain in full, with the rest retrieved from reference TRBV2 and TRBJ1-1, is EPEVTQTPSHQVTQMGQEVILRCVPISNHLYFYWYRQILGQKVEFLVSFYNNEISEKSEIFDDQFSVERPDGSNFTLKIRSTKLEDSAMYFCASSELGGQRGAEAFFGQGTRLTVV.

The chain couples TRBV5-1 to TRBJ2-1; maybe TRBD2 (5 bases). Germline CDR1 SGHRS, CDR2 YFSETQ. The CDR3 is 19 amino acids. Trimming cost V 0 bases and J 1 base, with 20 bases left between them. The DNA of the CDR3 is TGCGCCAGCAGCTTGGGGCTAGCTTCCTATTTCGGTTCCTACAATGAGCAGTTCTTC. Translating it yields CASSLGLASYFGSYNEQFF.

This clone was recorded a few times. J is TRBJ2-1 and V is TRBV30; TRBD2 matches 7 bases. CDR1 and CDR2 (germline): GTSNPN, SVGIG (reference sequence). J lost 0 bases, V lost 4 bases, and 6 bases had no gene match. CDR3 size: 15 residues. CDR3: CAWTPLAASYNEQFF. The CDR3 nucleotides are TGTGCCTGGACCCCTCTAGCGGCCTCCTACAATGAGCAGTTCTTC. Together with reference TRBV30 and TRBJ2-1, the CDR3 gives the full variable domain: SQTIHQWPATLVQPVGSPLSLECTVEGTSNPNLYWYRQAAGRGLQLLFYSVGIGQISSEVPQNLSASRPQDRQFILSSKKLLLSDSGFYLCAWTPLAASYNEQFFGPGTRLTVL.

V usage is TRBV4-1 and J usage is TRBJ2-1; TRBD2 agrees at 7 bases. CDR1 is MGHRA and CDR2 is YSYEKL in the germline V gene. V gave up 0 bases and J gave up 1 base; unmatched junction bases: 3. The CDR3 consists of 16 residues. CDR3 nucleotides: TGCGCCAGCAGCCAAGAATTAGCGGGTTCCTACAATGAGCAGTTCTTC. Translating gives CASSQELAGSYNEQFF.

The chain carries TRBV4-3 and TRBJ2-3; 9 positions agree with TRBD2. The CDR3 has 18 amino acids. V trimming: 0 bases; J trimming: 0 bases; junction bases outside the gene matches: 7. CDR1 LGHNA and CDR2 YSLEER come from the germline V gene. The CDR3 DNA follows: TGCGCCAGCAGCCAAGATGGAGTAGCGGGAGCGAGCACAGATACGCAGTATTTT. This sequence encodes CASSQDGVAGASTDTQYF.

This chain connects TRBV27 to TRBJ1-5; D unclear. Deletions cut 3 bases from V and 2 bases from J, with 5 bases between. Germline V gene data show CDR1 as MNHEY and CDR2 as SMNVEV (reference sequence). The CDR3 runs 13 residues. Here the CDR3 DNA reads TGTGCCAGCAGTTTGCGGCGCAATCAGCCCCAGCATTTT. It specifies CASSLRRNQPQHF.

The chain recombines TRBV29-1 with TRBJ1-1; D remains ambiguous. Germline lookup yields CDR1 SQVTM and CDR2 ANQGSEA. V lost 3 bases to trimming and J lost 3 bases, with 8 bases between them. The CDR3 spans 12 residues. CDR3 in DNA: TGCAGCGTTGATCTCCCCTACACTGAAGCTTTCTTT. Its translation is CSVDLPYTEAFF. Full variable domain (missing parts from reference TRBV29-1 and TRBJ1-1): SAVISQKPSRDICQRGTSLTIQCQVDSQVTMMFWYRQQPGQSLTLIATANQGSEATYESGFVIDKFPISRPNLTFSTLTVSNMSPEDSSIYLCSVDLPYTEAFFGQGTRLTVV.

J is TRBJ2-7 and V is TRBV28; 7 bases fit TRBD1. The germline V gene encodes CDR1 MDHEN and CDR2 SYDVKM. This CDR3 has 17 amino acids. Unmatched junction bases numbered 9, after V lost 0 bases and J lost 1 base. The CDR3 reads CASSLWSRGRISYEQYF. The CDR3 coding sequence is TGTGCCAGCAGTTTATGGTCAAGGGGGCGAATATCCTACGAGCAGTACTTC.

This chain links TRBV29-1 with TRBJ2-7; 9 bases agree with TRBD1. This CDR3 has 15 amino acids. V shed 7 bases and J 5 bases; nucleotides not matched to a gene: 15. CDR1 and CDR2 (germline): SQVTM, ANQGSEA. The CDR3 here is CSDDRKGQGFHEQYF. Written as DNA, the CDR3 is TGCAGCGACGATCGGAAGGGACAGGGTTTCCACGAGCAGTACTTC.

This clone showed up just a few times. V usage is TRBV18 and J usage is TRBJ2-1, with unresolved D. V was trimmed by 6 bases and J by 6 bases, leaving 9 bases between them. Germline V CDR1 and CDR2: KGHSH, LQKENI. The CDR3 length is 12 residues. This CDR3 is CASSRLVNEQFF. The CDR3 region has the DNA TGTGCCAGCTCTCGACTTGTCAATGAGCAGTTCTTC.

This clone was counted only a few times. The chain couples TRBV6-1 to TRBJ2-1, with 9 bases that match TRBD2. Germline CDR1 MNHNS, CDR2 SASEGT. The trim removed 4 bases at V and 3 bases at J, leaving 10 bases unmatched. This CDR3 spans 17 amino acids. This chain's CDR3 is CASSGWRREGLYNEQFF. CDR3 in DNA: TGTGCCAGCAGTGGGTGGAGGCGGGAGGGCCTCTACAATGAGCAGTTCTTC.

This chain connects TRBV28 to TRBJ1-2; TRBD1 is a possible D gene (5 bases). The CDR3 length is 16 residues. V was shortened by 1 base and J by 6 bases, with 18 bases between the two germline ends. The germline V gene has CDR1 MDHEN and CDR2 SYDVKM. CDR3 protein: CASSLLLGQGEDGYTF. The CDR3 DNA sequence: TGTGCCAGCAGTTTATTACTTGGGCAGGGTGAGGATGGCTACACCTTC.

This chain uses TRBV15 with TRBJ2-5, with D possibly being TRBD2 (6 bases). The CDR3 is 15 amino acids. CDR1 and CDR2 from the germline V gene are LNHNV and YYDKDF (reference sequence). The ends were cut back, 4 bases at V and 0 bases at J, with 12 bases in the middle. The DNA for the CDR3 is TGTGCCACCAGCAACCCCCTAGCGTACCAAGAGACCCAGTACTTC. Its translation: CATSNPLAYQETQYF.

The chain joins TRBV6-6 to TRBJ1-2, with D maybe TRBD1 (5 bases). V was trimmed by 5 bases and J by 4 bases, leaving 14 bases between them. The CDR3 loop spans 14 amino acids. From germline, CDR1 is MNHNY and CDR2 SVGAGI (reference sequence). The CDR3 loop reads CASSETALPYGYTF. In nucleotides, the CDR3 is TGTGCCAGCAGTGAGACAGCACTTCCCTATGGCTACACCTTC.

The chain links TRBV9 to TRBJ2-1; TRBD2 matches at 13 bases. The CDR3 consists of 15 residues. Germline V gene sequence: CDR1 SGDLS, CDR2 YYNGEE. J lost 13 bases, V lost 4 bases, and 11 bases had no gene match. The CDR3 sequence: CASSPPGLAGLHQFF. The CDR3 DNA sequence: TGTGCCAGCAGCCCTCCGGGACTAGCGGGACTACACCAGTTCTTC.

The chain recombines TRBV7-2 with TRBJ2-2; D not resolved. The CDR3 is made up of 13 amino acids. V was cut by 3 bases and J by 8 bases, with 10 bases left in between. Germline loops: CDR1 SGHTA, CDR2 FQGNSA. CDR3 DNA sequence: TGTGCCAGCAGCTTTTCGTTTCTTGGGGAGCTGTTTTTT. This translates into CASSFSFLGELFF.

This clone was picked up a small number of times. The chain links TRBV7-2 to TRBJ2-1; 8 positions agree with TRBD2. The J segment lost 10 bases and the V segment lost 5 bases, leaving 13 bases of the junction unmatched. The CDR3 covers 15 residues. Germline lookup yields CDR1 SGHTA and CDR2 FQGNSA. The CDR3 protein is CASSPEGSGNREQFF. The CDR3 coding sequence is TGTGCCAGCAGCCCCGAGGGTAGCGGGAATCGGGAGCAGTTCTTC.

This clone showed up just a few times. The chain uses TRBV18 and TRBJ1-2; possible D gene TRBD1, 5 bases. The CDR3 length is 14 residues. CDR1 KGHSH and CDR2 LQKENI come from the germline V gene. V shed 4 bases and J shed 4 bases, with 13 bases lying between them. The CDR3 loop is CASSLTGDGYGYTF. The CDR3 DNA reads TGTGCCAGCTCACTGACGGGGGATGGCTATGGCTACACCTTC.

The CDR3 region is CAWSPMTEMAGEQYF. For the CDR3, the DNA is TGTGCCTGGAGTCCCATGACAGAGATGGCAGGGGAGCAGTACTTC. This sequence joins TRBV30 and TRBJ2-7; weak D call: TRBD1 (5 bases). CDR3 length: 15 amino acids. V was clipped by 2 bases and J by 7 bases, with 21 bases between them. Looked up from germline, CDR1 is GTSNPN and CDR2 is SVGIG (reference sequence). Full variable domain (remainder filled in from reference TRBV30 and TRBJ2-7): SQTIHQWPATLVQPVGSPLSLECTVEGTSNPNLYWYRQAAGRGLQLLFYSVGIGQISSEVPQNLSASRPQDRQFILSSKKLLLSDSGFYLCAWSPMTEMAGEQYFGPGTRLTVT.

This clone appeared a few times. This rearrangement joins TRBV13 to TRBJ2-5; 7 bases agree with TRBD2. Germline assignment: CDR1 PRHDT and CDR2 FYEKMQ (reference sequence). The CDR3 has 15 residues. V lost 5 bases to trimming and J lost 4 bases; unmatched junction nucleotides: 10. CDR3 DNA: TGTGCCAGCAGCCCACGCCGGGGGGTTGGAGAGACCCAGTACTTC. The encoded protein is CASSPRRGVGETQYF.

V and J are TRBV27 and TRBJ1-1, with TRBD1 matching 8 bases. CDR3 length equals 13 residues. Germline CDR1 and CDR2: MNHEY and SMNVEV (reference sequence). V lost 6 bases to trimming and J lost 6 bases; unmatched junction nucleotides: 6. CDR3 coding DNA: TGTGCCAGCAGCTTCAGGGGGCAGGCTGAAGCTTTCTTT. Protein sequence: CASSFRGQAEAFF.

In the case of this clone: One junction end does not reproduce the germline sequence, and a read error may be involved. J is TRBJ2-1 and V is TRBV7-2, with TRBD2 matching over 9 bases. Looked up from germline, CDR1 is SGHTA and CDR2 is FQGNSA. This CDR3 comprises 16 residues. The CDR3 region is CASSSRAGGSYNEQFF. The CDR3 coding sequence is TGTGCCAGCAGCAGCCGCGCGGGAGGGTCCTATAATGAGCAGTTCTTC.

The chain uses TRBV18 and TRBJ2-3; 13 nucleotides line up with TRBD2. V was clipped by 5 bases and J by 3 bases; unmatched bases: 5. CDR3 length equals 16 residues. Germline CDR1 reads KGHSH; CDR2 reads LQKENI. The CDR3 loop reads CASSVRTSGSTDTQYF. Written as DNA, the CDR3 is TGTGCCAGCTCAGTTCGGACTAGCGGGAGTACAGATACGCAGTATTTT.

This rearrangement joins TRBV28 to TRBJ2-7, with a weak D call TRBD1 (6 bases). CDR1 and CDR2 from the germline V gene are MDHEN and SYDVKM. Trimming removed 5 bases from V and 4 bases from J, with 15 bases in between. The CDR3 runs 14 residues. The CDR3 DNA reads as TGTGCCAGCAGTGTCACAGGGAGAGGATACGAGCAGTACTTC. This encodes CASSVTGRGYEQYF.